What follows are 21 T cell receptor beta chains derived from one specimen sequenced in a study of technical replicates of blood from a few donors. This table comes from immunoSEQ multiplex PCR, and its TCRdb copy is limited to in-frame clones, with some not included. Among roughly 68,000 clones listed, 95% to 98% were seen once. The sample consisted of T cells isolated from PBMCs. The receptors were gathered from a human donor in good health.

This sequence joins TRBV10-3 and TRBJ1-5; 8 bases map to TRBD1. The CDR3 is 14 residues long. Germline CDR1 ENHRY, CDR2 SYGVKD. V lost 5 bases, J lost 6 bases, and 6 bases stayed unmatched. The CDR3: CAISNDRGRQPQHF. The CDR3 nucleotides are TGTGCCATCAGTAATGACAGGGGACGTCAGCCCCAGCATTTT.

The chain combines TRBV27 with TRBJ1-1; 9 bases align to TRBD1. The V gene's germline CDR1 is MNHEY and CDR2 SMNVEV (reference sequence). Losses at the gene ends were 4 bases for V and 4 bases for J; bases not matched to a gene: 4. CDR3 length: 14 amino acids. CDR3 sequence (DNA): TGTGCCAGCAGTTCACAGGGGGCGAGCACTGAAGCTTTCTTT. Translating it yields CASSSQGASTEAFF.

The CDR3 spells CASSYGGTLYF. In DNA form, the CDR3 reads TGTGCCAGCAGTTATGGCGGCACTCTATATTTT. The rearrangement joins TRBV6-5 to TRBJ1-3; no reliable D call. The CDR3 contains 11 residues. The germline V and J ends were trimmed by 3 bases and 14 bases, with 11 bases remaining between them. Germline V lookup: CDR1 MNHEY, CDR2 SVGAGI.

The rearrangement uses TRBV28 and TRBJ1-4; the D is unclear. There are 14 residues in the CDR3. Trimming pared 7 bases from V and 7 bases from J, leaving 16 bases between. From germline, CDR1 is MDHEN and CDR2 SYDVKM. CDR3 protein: CASKRVGSAEKLFF. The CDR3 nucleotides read TGTGCCAGCAAAAGGGTTGGGAGTGCTGAAAAACTGTTTTTT.

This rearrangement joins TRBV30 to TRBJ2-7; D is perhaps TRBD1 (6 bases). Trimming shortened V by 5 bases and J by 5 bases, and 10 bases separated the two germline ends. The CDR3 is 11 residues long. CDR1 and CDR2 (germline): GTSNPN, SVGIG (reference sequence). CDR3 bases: TGTGCCTGGGACTCAGGGGACGAGCAGTACTTC. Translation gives CAWDSGDEQYF.

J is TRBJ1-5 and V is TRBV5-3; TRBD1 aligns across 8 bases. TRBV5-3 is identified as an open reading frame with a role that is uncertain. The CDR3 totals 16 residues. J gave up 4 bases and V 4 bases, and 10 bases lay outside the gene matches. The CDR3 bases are TGTGCCAGAAGCCGGACAGGGACGGGGTCGAATCAGCCCCAGCATTTT. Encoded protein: CARSRTGTGSNQPQHF.

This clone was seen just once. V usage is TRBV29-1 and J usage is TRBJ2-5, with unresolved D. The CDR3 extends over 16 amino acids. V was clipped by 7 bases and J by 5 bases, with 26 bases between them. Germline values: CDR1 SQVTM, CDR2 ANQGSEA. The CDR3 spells CSAPSIILPTRETQYF. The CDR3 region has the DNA TGCAGCGCCCCATCCATAATACTACCCACCCGGGAGACCCAGTACTTC. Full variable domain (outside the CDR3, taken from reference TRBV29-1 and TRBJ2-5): SAVISQKPSRDICQRGTSLTIQCQVDSQVTMMFWYRQQPGQSLTLIATANQGSEATYESGFVIDKFPISRPNLTFSTLTVSNMSPEDSSIYLCSAPSIILPTRETQYFGPGTRLLVL.

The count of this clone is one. CDR3 bases: TGCAGCGTTCCACAGCCCTCTGGAAACACCATATATTTT. It specifies CSVPQPSGNTIYF. The chain recombines TRBV29-1 with TRBJ1-3, with D unresolved. This CDR3 contains 13 residues. Germline V gene lookup returns CDR1 SQVTM and CDR2 ANQGSEA. V gave up 5 bases and J gave up 0 bases, with 8 bases separating them.

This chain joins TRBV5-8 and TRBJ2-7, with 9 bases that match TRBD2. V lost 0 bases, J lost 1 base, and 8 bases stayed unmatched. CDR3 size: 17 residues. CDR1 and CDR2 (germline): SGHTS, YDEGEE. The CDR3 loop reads CASSLAPSGTLSYEQYF. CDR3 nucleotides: TGTGCCAGCAGCTTGGCCCCTAGCGGGACACTTTCCTACGAGCAGTACTTC.

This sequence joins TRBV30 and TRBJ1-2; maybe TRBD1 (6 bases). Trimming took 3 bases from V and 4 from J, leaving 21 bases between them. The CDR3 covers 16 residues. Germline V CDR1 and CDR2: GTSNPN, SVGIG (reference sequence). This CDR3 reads CAWRGDQGRVGYGYTF. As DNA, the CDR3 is TGTGCCTGGAGGGGTGATCAGGGGAGGGTGGGCTATGGCTACACCTTC.

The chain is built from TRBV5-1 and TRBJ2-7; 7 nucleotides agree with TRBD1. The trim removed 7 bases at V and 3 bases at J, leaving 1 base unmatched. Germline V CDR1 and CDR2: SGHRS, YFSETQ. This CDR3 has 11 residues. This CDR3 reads CASRTGYEQYF. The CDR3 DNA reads TGCGCCAGCCGGACAGGCTACGAGCAGTACTTC.

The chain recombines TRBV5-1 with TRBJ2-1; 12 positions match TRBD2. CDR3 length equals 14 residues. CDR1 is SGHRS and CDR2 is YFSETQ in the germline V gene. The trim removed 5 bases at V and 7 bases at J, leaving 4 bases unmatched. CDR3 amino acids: CASSLLAGGNEQFF. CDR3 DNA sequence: TGCGCCAGCAGTTTACTAGCGGGAGGAAATGAGCAGTTCTTC.

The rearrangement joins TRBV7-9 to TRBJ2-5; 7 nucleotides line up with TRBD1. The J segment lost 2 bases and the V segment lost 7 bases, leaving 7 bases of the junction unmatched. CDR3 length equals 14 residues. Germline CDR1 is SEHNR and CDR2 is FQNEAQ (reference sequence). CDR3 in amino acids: CASTQPGQQETQYF. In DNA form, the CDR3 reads TGTGCCAGCACACAACCGGGACAGCAAGAGACCCAGTACTTC.

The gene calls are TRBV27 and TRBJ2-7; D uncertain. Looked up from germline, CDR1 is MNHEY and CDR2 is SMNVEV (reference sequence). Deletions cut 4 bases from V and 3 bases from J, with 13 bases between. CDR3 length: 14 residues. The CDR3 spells CASSYGPVIYEQYF. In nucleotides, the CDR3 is TGTGCCAGCAGTTATGGGCCCGTTATCTACGAGCAGTACTTC.

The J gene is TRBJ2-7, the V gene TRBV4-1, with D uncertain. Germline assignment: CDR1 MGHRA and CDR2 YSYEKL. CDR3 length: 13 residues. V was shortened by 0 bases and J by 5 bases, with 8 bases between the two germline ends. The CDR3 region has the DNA TGCGCCAGCAGCCAAGATCTTACACACGAGCAGTACTTC. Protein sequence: CASSQDLTHEQYF.

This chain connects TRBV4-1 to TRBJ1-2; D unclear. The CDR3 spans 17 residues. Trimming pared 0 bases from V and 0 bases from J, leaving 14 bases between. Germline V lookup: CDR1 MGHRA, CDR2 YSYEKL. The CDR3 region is CASSQETQSRSNYGYTF. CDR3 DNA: TGCGCCAGCAGCCAAGAAACACAAAGTCGTTCTAACTATGGCTACACCTTC.

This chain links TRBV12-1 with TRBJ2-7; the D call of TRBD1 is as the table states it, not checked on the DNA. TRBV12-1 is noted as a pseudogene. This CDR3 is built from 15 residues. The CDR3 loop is CASSLGQGRVYEQYF. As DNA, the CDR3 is TGTGCCAGCAGCTTAGGACAGGGAAGGGTCTACGAGCAGTACTTC.

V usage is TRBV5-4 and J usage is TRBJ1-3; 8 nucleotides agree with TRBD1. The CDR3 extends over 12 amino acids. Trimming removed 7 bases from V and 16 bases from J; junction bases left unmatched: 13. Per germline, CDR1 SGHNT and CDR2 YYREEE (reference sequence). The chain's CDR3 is CASAQGASWPYF. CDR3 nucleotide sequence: TGTGCCAGCGCGCAGGGGGCCTCGTGGCCCTATTTT. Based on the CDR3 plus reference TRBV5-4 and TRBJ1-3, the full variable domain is ETGVTQSPTHLIKTRGQQVTLRCSSQSGHNTVSWYQQALGQGPQFIFQYYREEENGRGNFPPRFSGLQFPNYSSELNVNALELDDSALYLCASAQGASWPYFGEGSWLTVV.

DNA of the CDR3: TGTGCCAGCAGCTGGGACAGGGACGGTAATGAGCAGTTCTTC. Its translation is CASSWDRDGNEQFF. The chain links TRBV28 to TRBJ2-1; 9 bases map to TRBD1. With V trimmed by 6 bases and J by 7 bases, 7 bases remained unmatched. Germline loops: CDR1 MDHEN, CDR2 SYDVKM. This CDR3 has 14 residues.

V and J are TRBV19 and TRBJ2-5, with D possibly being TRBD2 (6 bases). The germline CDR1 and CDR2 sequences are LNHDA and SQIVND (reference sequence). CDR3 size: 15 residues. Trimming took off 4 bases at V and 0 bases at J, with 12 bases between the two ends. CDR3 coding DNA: TGTGCCAGTAGTAAAAGGGAGGTGTACCAAGAGACCCAGTACTTC. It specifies CASSKREVYQETQYF.

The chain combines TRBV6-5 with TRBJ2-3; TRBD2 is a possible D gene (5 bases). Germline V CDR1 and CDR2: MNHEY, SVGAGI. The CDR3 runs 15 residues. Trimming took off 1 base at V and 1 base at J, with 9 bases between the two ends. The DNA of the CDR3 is TGTGCCAGCAGTTACTGGGCGGGCCGCACAGATACGCAGTATTTT. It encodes CASSYWAGRTDTQYF.